This TCR beta chain comes out of a study of shared T cell receptors in the human thymus. Produced via immunoSEQ multiplex PCR; TCRdb's table is partial and in-frame only. The sample comprises just under 550,000 clones, 75% to 80% of which are singletons, and more than 0.01% rests with the top ten. This CDR3 has 15 amino acids. Trimming removed 1 base from V and 4 bases from J, with 11 bases in between. Germline V gene lookup returns CDR1 LGHNA and CDR2 YSLEER. This sample also appeared in a second study, on human thymus T cells.

The origin of this receptor is a boy in the first two years of life with a congenital heart defect. Specimen: thymocytes. This chain connects TRBV4-3 to TRBJ2-1, with a tentative D call TRBD2 (5 bases). CDR3 in DNA: TGCGCCAGCAGCCAAGCGGCGGGCGTATACAATGAGCAGTTCTTC. It codes for CASSQAAGVYNEQFF.